Shown below are 30 T cell receptor beta chains from a single sample sequenced in a study of human T cells and chemical hapten exposure. Time point indicated: patch test 1, 2 weeks after DPC sensitization. The sample's treatment: therapeutic diphenylcyclopropenone sensitization with weekly scalp DPC. TCRdb re-called the RACE reads through MiXCR, storing one row per CDR3 protein. The data contain 95,000 to 130,000 distinct CDR3 sequences, 9% to 14% of them singletons. This specimen was whole blood, taken in connection with sensitization to the hapten diphenylcyclopropenone (DPC). The origin of the receptors is a woman between 50 and 59 years old with alopecia areata. Some clones in this sample may be carry-over from other donors' samples.

This clonotype was observed many times. V usage is TRBV28 and J usage is TRBJ2-7; no reliable D call. The V gene's germline CDR1 is MDHEN and CDR2 SYDVKM. This CDR3 spans 12 amino acids. Trimming left V 3 bases short and J 3 bases short, with 6 bases between. As DNA, the CDR3 is TGTGCCAGCAGTTTGACGGTCTACGAGCAGTACTTC. This translates into CASSLTVYEQYF.

The table lists this clonotype with a few counts. The rearrangement uses TRBV4-3 and TRBJ2-1, with D uncertain. This CDR3 is built from 16 residues. The germline gives CDR1 LGHNA, CDR2 YSLEER. V was clipped by 2 bases and J by 0 bases, with 11 bases between them. Written as DNA, the CDR3 is TGCGCCAGCAGCCAACAACGGGCGAGCTCCTACAATGAGCAGTTCTTC. This sequence encodes CASSQQRASSYNEQFF.

The chain links TRBV29-1 to TRBJ1-1; D call uncertain. The germline V gene encodes CDR1 SQVTM and CDR2 ANQGSEA. The CDR3 length is 11 residues. Trimming cost V 7 bases and J 1 base, with 7 bases left between them. The CDR3 loop is CSARPNTEAFF. CDR3 coding DNA: TGCAGCGCTAGACCGAACACTGAAGCTTTCTTT.

This clonotype has at least ten counts. One end of the junction does not line up with germline, which may come from a read error. The chain uses TRBV29-1 and TRBJ2-5; D remains unclear. The CDR3 length is 13 residues. In germline, CDR1 is SQVTM, CDR2 ANQGSEA. CDR3 DNA sequence: TGCAGCGTTGAGTGGCCCCCGCAAGGGACCCAGTACTTC. Translation: CSVEWPPQGTQYF.

The chain employs TRBV29-1 and TRBJ2-7; 12 nucleotides align to TRBD2. The CDR3 is 13 residues long. Germline CDR1 and CDR2: SQVTM and ANQGSEA. V shed 6 bases, J shed 4 bases, and the junction held 4 bases outside the gene matches. DNA of the CDR3: TGCAGCGTGTGGACTAGCGGGACATACGAGCAGTACTTC. Translating gives CSVWTSGTYEQYF.

This rearrangement joins TRBV28 to TRBJ2-7; 12 positions match TRBD1. CDR1 is MDHEN and CDR2 is SYDVKM in the germline V gene. V lost 5 bases to trimming and J lost 7 bases; unmatched junction nucleotides: 3. The CDR3 contains 13 residues. The CDR3 loop is CASSMGQGAEQYF. In DNA form, the CDR3 reads TGTGCCAGCAGTATGGGACAGGGGGCTGAGCAGTACTTC.

J is TRBJ2-7 and V is TRBV28, with D hard to call. This CDR3 has 13 residues. Germline values: CDR1 MDHEN, CDR2 SYDVKM. Trimming removed 6 bases from V and 0 bases from J, with 9 bases in between. The CDR3, as DNA: TGTGCCAGCAGCTTTACGAGCTCCTACGAGCAGTACTTC. Protein sequence: CASSFTSSYEQYF.

The V gene is TRBV3-1, the J gene TRBJ2-5, with a weak D call TRBD1 (5 bases). Germline values: CDR1 LGHDT, CDR2 YNNKEL (reference sequence). The CDR3 is 14 amino acids. V lost 5 bases, J lost 4 bases, and 14 bases lay in between. The DNA for the CDR3 is TGTGCCAGCAGCAGGAACGCAGGGCGAGAGACCCAGTACTTC. This gives the protein CASSRNAGRETQYF.

At least ten counts were recorded for this clonotype. This chain connects TRBV5-4 to TRBJ1-1; 7 positions agree with TRBD1. V shed 3 bases, J shed 4 bases, and the junction held 0 bases outside the gene matches. Germline V gene data show CDR1 as SGHNT and CDR2 as YYREEE (reference sequence). The CDR3 sequence is 12 residues long. The CDR3 DNA is TGTGCCAGCAGCTGGGACAGCACTGAAGCTTTCTTT. Protein sequence: CASSWDSTEAFF.

V usage is TRBV4-1 and J usage is TRBJ1-1; no clear D gene. From germline, CDR1 is MGHRA and CDR2 YSYEKL. This CDR3 comprises 14 residues. The ends were cut back, 0 bases at V and 8 bases at J, with 13 bases in the middle. The CDR3 DNA follows: TGCGCCAGCAGCCAAGACGGGGAAAATGCCGAAGCTTTCTTT. Translated, it gives CASSQDGENAEAFF.

Comment on this clonotype: A much larger clone lies one base from this, so it may be a read error. The genes are TRBV5-8 and TRBJ2-7; D is perhaps TRBD1 or TRBD2 (6 bases each). The CDR3 is made up of 14 amino acids. Germline assignment: CDR1 SGHTS and CDR2 YDEGEE. CDR3 nucleotide sequence: TGTGCCAGCAGCCACGCCGGGATCGGGGGCGAGCAGCACTTC. Its translation is CASSHAGIGGEQHF.

This clonotype turned up a few times. The CDR3 sequence is CASSFPSSYEQYF. Written as DNA, the CDR3 is TGTGCCAGCAGTTTTCCAAGCTCCTACGAGCAGTACTTC. This sequence joins TRBV27 and TRBJ2-7; D remains ambiguous. The CDR3 consists of 13 residues. The ends were cut back, 3 bases at V and 0 bases at J, with 6 bases in the middle. The germline gives CDR1 MNHEY, CDR2 SMNVEV (reference sequence).

The chain couples TRBV29-1 to TRBJ2-1; D may be TRBD2 (5 bases). The ends were cut back, 5 bases at V and 1 base at J, with 9 bases in the middle. The germline V gene encodes CDR1 SQVTM and CDR2 ANQGSEA. CDR3 length equals 13 residues. This CDR3 is CSVSSGSYNEQFF. CDR3 sequence (DNA): TGCAGCGTTTCGTCGGGGTCCTACAATGAGCAGTTCTTC.

The V call is TRBV27, the J call TRBJ1-1; unclear D gene. The CDR3 consists of 12 residues. Germline V gives CDR1 MNHEY, CDR2 SMNVEV (reference sequence). V was clipped by 6 bases and J by 1 base, with 6 bases between them. The CDR3 sequence: CASSTWNTEAFF. The CDR3 region has the DNA TGTGCCAGCAGCACATGGAACACTGAAGCTTTCTTT.

This clonotype was counted a few times. The rearrangement links TRBV7-8 to TRBJ2-1; 11 positions match TRBD2. Germline V gene sequence: CDR1 SGHVS, CDR2 FQNEAQ. This CDR3 comprises 17 residues. Trimming at V came to 5 bases and at J to 4 bases, leaving 10 bases not matched to a gene. CDR3 protein: CASSARLTSGKYNEQFF. As DNA, the CDR3 is TGTGCCAGCAGCGCCCGATTGACTAGCGGGAAATACAATGAGCAGTTCTTC.

This clonotype was seen more than once but under ten times. Compared with germline, one end of the junction differs, possibly owing to a read error. This chain links TRBV3-1 with TRBJ2-2; weak D call: TRBD2 (5 bases). CDR1 LGHDT and CDR2 YNNKEL come from the germline V gene (reference sequence). This CDR3 is built from 14 residues. The CDR3 coding sequence is TGTGCCAGCCTTAAACAGCGGAACACCGGGGAGCTGTCTTTT. Its translation: CASLKQRNTGELSF. The whole variable domain, filled in from reference TRBV3-1 and TRBJ2-2, reads DTAVSQTPKYLVTQMGNDKSIKCEQNLGHDTMYWYKQDSKKFLKIMFSYNNKELIINETVPNRFSPKSPDKAHLNLHINSLELGDSAVYFCASLKQRNTGELSFGEGSRLTVL.

The CDR3 spells CASSSLSPHPRQLFF. The CDR3 nucleotides read TGTGCCAGCAGTTCTCTTTCCCCCCACCCGCGGCAGCTGTTTTTT. The chain links TRBV28 to TRBJ2-2, with D hard to call. The CDR3 covers 15 residues. Trimming pared 4 bases from V and 12 bases from J, leaving 21 bases between. Germline V lookup: CDR1 MDHEN, CDR2 SYDVKM.

This clonotype was found many times. This sequence joins TRBV12-3 or TRBV12-4 and TRBJ1-6, with a weak D call TRBD1 (6 bases). V shed 4 bases and J shed 7 bases, with 17 bases lying between them. CDR3 length: 16 amino acids. CDR3 DNA: TGTGCCAGCAGTTACCGGGGGACACCGGGGAATTCACCCCTCCACTTT. Amino acid sequence: CASSYRGTPGNSPLHF.

The chain has TRBV7-8 and TRBJ2-7; D may be TRBD2 (5 bases). The CDR3 is made up of 13 amino acids. CDR1 and CDR2 from the germline V gene are SGHVS and FQNEAQ. The germline V and J ends were trimmed by 2 bases and 0 bases, with 5 bases remaining between them. CDR3 in DNA: TGTGCCAGCAGCTTACGGGGCTCCTACGAGCAGTACTTC. Translating gives CASSLRGSYEQYF.

This clonotype was observed a few times. V gene TRBV4-2 combines with J gene TRBJ1-6, with 7 nucleotides matching TRBD1. V shed 0 bases, J shed 7 bases, and the junction held 9 bases outside the gene matches. This CDR3 contains 17 residues. Germline assignment: CDR1 LGHNA and CDR2 YNFKEQ. CDR3 amino acids: CASSQDWGRDSNSPLHF. DNA of the CDR3: TGTGCCAGCAGCCAAGATTGGGGAAGGGACAGCAATTCACCCCTCCACTTT.

This clonotype was seen only a few times. The chain links TRBV5-1 to TRBJ1-1, with D unresolved. The V gene lost 0 bases and the J gene lost 8 bases, with 8 bases spanning the gap. The germline gives CDR1 SGHRS, CDR2 YFSETQ. This CDR3 has 12 amino acids. The CDR3, as DNA: TGCGCCAGCAGCTTGGGGGGTCGAGAAGCTTTCTTT. It is translated as CASSLGGREAFF.

This chain connects TRBV2 to TRBJ2-7, with D unresolved. Germline assignment: CDR1 SNHLY and CDR2 FYNNEI. This CDR3 contains 11 residues. The V end was cut by 9 bases, the J end by 4 bases, with 10 bases between. The CDR3 sequence is CASGLEYEQYF. For the CDR3, the DNA is TGTGCCAGTGGCCTTGAATACGAGCAGTACTTC.

This clonotype was seen a few times. The chain is built from TRBV28 and TRBJ2-6; perhaps TRBD1 as D (6 bases). This CDR3 is 15 amino acids long. In germline, CDR1 is MDHEN, CDR2 SYDVKM. V shed 11 bases and J shed 2 bases, with 16 bases lying between them. The CDR3 nucleotides are TGTGCCTGCCACAGGGCTGGCGCTGGGGCCAACGTCCTGACTTTC. This sequence encodes CACHRAGAGANVLTF.

This clonotype came up a few times. This sequence joins TRBV3-1 and TRBJ2-5; perhaps D is TRBD1 or TRBD2 (6 bases each). CDR3 length equals 16 residues. Trimming took off 5 bases at V and 4 bases at J, with 20 bases between the two ends. CDR1 is LGHDT and CDR2 is YNNKEL in the germline V gene (reference sequence). CDR3 coding DNA: TGTGCCAGCAGCTCCCGACTGAGAGGGGGGAGAGAGACCCAGTACTTC. Its protein product is CASSSRLRGGRETQYF.

This clonotype was seen only a few times. The chain links TRBV18 to TRBJ2-3; no reliable D call. CDR3 length: 15 amino acids. V lost 3 bases to trimming and J lost 0 bases, with 10 bases between them. From germline, CDR1 is KGHSH and CDR2 LQKENI. CDR3 sequence reads: CASSPSTTSTDTQYF. CDR3 coding DNA: TGTGCCAGCTCACCTAGCACGACTAGCACAGATACGCAGTATTTT.

The table lists this clonotype with a few counts. The chain links TRBV6-5 to TRBJ2-1; 10 bases line up with TRBD2. Germline assignment: CDR1 MNHEY and CDR2 SVGAGI. The V and J ends lost 0 bases and 6 bases, in that order; junction bases with no gene match: 8. The CDR3 totals 17 residues. For the CDR3, the DNA is TGTGCCAGCAGTTACTCGAGGCAGCGGGGGGGGACCAATGAGCAGTTCTTC. It translates to CASSYSRQRGGTNEQFF.

The V and J genes are TRBV3-1 and TRBJ2-7; 7 bases fit TRBD1. Germline V gives CDR1 LGHDT, CDR2 YNNKEL (reference sequence). The CDR3 sequence is 14 residues long. V lost 8 bases to trimming and J lost 3 bases; unmatched junction nucleotides: 10. The chain's CDR3 is CASGRQGEGYEQYF. The CDR3 region has the DNA TGTGCCAGCGGACGACAGGGCGAAGGCTACGAGCAGTACTTC.

This clonotype was picked up many times. The J gene is TRBJ1-1, the V gene TRBV12-3 or TRBV12-4, with TRBD1 identical over 11 bases. CDR3 size: 14 residues. The trim removed 8 bases at V and 5 bases at J, leaving 7 bases unmatched. The CDR3 nucleotides are TGTGCCAGCGGTCGGACAGGGGGCTTTACTGAAGCTTTCTTT. This sequence encodes CASGRTGGFTEAFF.

This clonotype was detected many times. CDR3 loop: CATSRAGGPSNQPQHF. The CDR3 DNA reads TGTGCCACCAGCAGAGCAGGAGGCCCCAGCAATCAGCCCCAGCATTTT. This chain links TRBV15 with TRBJ1-5; D not resolved. The CDR3 covers 16 residues. The germline CDR1 and CDR2 sequences are LNHNV and YYDKDF (reference sequence). The germline V and J ends were trimmed by 1 base and 1 base, with 11 bases remaining between them.

This clonotype was counted a few times. The chain joins TRBV28 to TRBJ1-5; 10 positions agree with TRBD1. Per germline, CDR1 MDHEN and CDR2 SYDVKM. CDR3 length equals 14 residues. V dropped 3 bases and J dropped 9; count of bases not matched to a gene: 5. Written as DNA, the CDR3 is TGTGCCAGCAGTTTCGACAGGGGGCAAGGGCCCCAGCATTTT. It translates to CASSFDRGQGPQHF. The full variable domain, completed using reference TRBV28 and TRBJ1-5, is DVKVTQSSRYLVKRTGEKVFLECVQDMDHENMFWYRQDPGLGLRLIYFSYDVKMKEKGDIPEGYSVSREKKERFSLILESASTNQTSMYLCASSFDRGQGPQHFGDGTRLSIL.